A selection of T cell receptor beta chains follows, all from one sample in a study of T-cell memory formation after mild COVID-19. One entry per CDR3 protein results from TCRdb running MiXCR on the 5' RACE reads. The repertoire holds just under 350,000 distinct CDR3 sequences, roughly 13% seen once, with about 22% in the top ten. Sequenced input: PBMCs or a T cell subset sorted from them (not recorded which). The receptors here all came from a man younger than 30 who had mild COVID-19 (a few samples of this study predate the infection). Cell type and time point are not known. Both conserved end residues are part of each CDR3. D genes are given only for firm matches. Rows may omit the clone size; those that give it use once, few, many or a size class.

J gene	clone size	D gene	V gene	CDR3 DNA	CDR3 protein
TRBJ2-7	many	TRBD1	TRBV29-1	TGCAGCGTTCGTAGGGGGCACTCCTACGAGCAGTACTTC	CSVRRGHSYEQYF
TRBJ2-3	once	NA	TRBV20-1	TGCAGTGCGGCCAGGGGGGGTACAGATACGCAGTATTTT	CSAARGGTDTQYF
TRBJ2-7	many	NA	TRBV9	TGTGCCAGCAGCGCGGACGTCAGCCGGGCCTACGAGCAGTACTTC	CASSADVSRAYEQYF
TRBJ1-6	few	NA	TRBV25-1	TGTGCCAGCAGTGAGGGCGATGGGAGGAATTCACCCCTCCACTTT	CASSEGDGRNSPLHF
TRBJ2-4	many	NA	TRBV7-3	TGTGCCAGCAGCTGGTTCGGGGGCGGGGTTCAGTACTTC	CASSWFGGGVQYF
TRBJ2-2	few	NA	TRBV12-3/TRBV12-4	TGTGCCAGCACCCGAGGGCCTTTAGGGGAGCTGTTTTTT	CASTRGPLGELFF
TRBJ1-2	few	TRBD1	TRBV20-1	TGCAGTGCGGCCCCGACAGGGGGCGTCTATGGCTACACCTTC	CSAAPTGGVYGYTF
TRBJ1-1	NA	NA	TRBV7-9	TGTGCCAGCAACCCCCAACTGGGGAGCCCGGGCACTGAAGCTTTCTTT	CASNPQLGSPGTEAFF
TRBJ2-3	few	TRBD2	TRBV18	TGTGCCAGCTCACCGTGGACTAGCGGGGCGGATACGCAGTATTTT	CASSPWTSGADTQYF
TRBJ2-3	many	NA	TRBV4-1	TGCGCCAGCAGCCAGGAAGCAGCCCCTAGCACAGATACGCAGTATTTT	CASSQEAAPSTDTQYF
TRBJ2-5	few	NA	TRBV28	TGTGCCAGCAGTTTACCGGGACGCAGGACCCTGGGGACCCAGTACTTC	CASSLPGRRTLGTQYF
TRBJ2-7	many	TRBD1	TRBV7-3	TGTGCCAGCAGCCAATCACAGGGGGCTATGGACGAGCAGTACTTC	CASSQSQGAMDEQYF
TRBJ2-7	NA	TRBD2	TRBV20-1	TGCAGTGCTAGAGCCGGCGGGGGGCTCTCCTACGAGCAGTACTTC	CSARAGGGLSYEQYF
TRBJ1-2	NA	NA	TRBV20-1	TGCAGTGCTAGAGTTGCAGGGTACTATGGCTACACCTTC	CSARVAGYYGYTF
TRBJ1-1	few	NA	TRBV6-8	TGTGCCAGCAGCCTCGTTGGAGGGCAGACTGAAGCTTTCTTT	CASSLVGGQTEAFF
TRBJ1-2	few	NA	TRBV7-9	TGTGCCAGCACCGTAAGGGGGATTAACTATGGCTACACCTTC	CASTVRGINYGYTF
TRBJ2-4	NA	NA	TRBV2	TGTGCCAGCGGAGACGGACCCATGGCCAAAAACATTCAGTACTTC	CASGDGPMAKNIQYF
TRBJ1-4	NA	TRBD1	TRBV20-1	TGCAGTGCACAGGGACAGGTTAATGAAAAACTGTTTTTT	CSAQGQVNEKLFF
TRBJ1-2	few	NA	TRBV7-8	TGTGCCAGCAGCCGCCCCCGGGCCTCCGAAGGCTACACCTTC	CASSRPRASEGYTF
TRBJ2-3	few	TRBD2	TRBV4-1	TGCGCCAGCAACCGCCTGGGACTAGCGGGGTCAGATACGCAGTATTTT	CASNRLGLAGSDTQYF
TRBJ1-2	NA	TRBD1	TRBV25-1	TGTGCCAGCAGTGTAGCAGGGGGAATACCTAACTATGGCTACACCTTC	CASSVAGGIPNYGYTF
TRBJ2-7	NA	NA	TRBV12-3/TRBV12-4	TGTGCCAGCAGTTCGCCGCAGGGGCTCTCCTACGAGCAGTACTTC	CASSSPQGLSYEQYF
TRBJ2-7	NA	TRBD1	TRBV10-3	TGTGCCACCTACCGGGACAGGGGCCACGAGCAGTACTTC	CATYRDRGHEQYF
TRBJ2-3	NA	TRBD2	TRBV12-3/TRBV12-4	TGTGCCAGCGGACTAGCGGAGCAGTATTTT	CASGLAEQYF
TRBJ2-3	few	TRBD2	TRBV11-3	TGTGCCAGCAGCTTTACTAGCGGCACAGATACGCAGTATTTT	CASSFTSGTDTQYF
TRBJ2-5	many	TRBD1	TRBV20-1	TGCAGTGCTAGCCCCTGGACAGGGAGGCAAGAGACCCAGTACTTC	CSASPWTGRQETQYF
TRBJ2-3	NA	NA	TRBV5-1	TGCGCCAGCAGCTGGGACGCCCCGACCGTCACAGATACGCAGTATTTT	CASSWDAPTVTDTQYF
TRBJ2-2	NA	TRBD1	TRBV5-1	TGCGCCAGCGACTGGGGGACAGACACCGGGGAGCTGTTTTTT	CASDWGTDTGELFF
TRBJ2-1	few	NA	TRBV3-1	TGTGCCAGCAGCCAAGCGGGGTCCTACAATGAGCAGTTCTTC	CASSQAGSYNEQFF
TRBJ2-1	NA	NA	TRBV20-1	TGCAGTGCTAGAGATAGGATCCAGGGCTACAATGAGCAGTTCTTC	CSARDRIQGYNEQFF
TRBJ2-1	NA	TRBD1	TRBV7-9	TGTGCCAGCAGCCCACCCGGACAGGGCCCCTACAATGAGCAGTTCTTC	CASSPPGQGPYNEQFF
TRBJ2-3	NA	NA	TRBV20-1	TGCAGTGCTAGAGATGGGGAAGTCTCGACAGATACGCAGTATTTT	CSARDGEVSTDTQYF
TRBJ1-1	few	TRBD1	TRBV4-3	TGCGCCAGCAGCAGGGACAGGGGGCGTTTTCGGCAAGACACTGAAGCTTTCTTT	CASSRDRGRFRQDTEAFF
TRBJ2-3	NA	NA	TRBV10-3	TGTGCCATCAGGGGGAGCACAGATACGCAGTATTTT	CAIRGSTDTQYF
TRBJ2-5	few	TRBD1	TRBV7-8	TGTGCCAGCAGCGCACTGACAGGGAACCAAGAGACCCAGTACTTC	CASSALTGNQETQYF
TRBJ2-2	NA	TRBD2	TRBV5-4	TGTGCCAGCAGACTAGCGGGGAACACCGGGGAGCTGTTTTTT	CASRLAGNTGELFF
TRBJ2-7	few	NA	TRBV7-9	TGTGCCAGTTCCGGGACAATTTCTTCCGAGCAGTACTTC	CASSGTISSEQYF
TRBJ2-2	NA	TRBD1	TRBV7-2	TGTGCCAGCAGAACTGAGACAGGGGACACCGGGGAGCTGTTTTTT	CASRTETGDTGELFF
TRBJ2-2	few	NA	TRBV18	TGTGCCAGCTTAAGGAACACCGGGGAGCTGTTTTTT	CASLRNTGELFF
TRBJ2-1	NA	TRBD1	TRBV5-1	TGCGCCAGCAGCACGACAGGGGGGAATGAGCAGTTCTTC	CASSTTGGNEQFF
TRBJ1-5	NA	TRBD1	TRBV6-2/TRBV6-3	TGTGCCAGCACTCAGCAGGGACAGCAGAATCAGCCCCAGCATTTT	CASTQQGQQNQPQHF
TRBJ2-1	NA	TRBD2	TRBV5-1	TGCGCCAGCAGCCCGCTTTTCGGGGGGGCGGGGGAGCAGTTCTTC	CASSPLFGGAGEQFF
TRBJ1-1	few	TRBD1	TRBV5-4	TGTGCCAGCAGCTCCCCTACTACAGGGGGCACTGAAGCTTTCTTT	CASSSPTTGGTEAFF
TRBJ2-3	NA	TRBD1	TRBV20-1	TGCAGTGCTAGAGATACAGGGGCGACAGATACGCAGTATTTT	CSARDTGATDTQYF
TRBJ1-2	many	NA	TRBV4-3	TGCGCCAGCAGCCAAGATTGGGGGGGGAACTCTGGCTACACCTTC	CASSQDWGGNSGYTF
TRBJ2-2	few	NA	TRBV20-1	TGCAGTGCTGGGGGCCAAGGGGACACCGGGGAGCTGTTTTTT	CSAGGQGDTGELFF
TRBJ2-2	many	NA	TRBV24-1	TGTGCCACCAGTGATACCCGGGCCGACACCGGGGAGCTGTTTTTT	CATSDTRADTGELFF
TRBJ2-5	few	TRBD2	TRBV2	TGTGCCAGCAAGGGGCGGGGGGGCCTAGAGACCCAGTACTTC	CASKGRGGLETQYF
TRBJ2-2	many	NA	TRBV20-1	TGCAGTGCTAGATCGGGGGCCATAAACACCGGGGAGCTGTTTTTT	CSARSGAINTGELFF
TRBJ2-2	NA	NA	TRBV4-2	TGTGCGAGCAGGAGGGATGGAGGTTTCACCGGGGAGCTGTTTTTT	CASRRDGGFTGELFF
TRBJ2-2	NA	NA	TRBV5-6	TGTGCCAGCACCTTCGGTGTAGGGGGCACCGGGGAGCTGTTTTTT	CASTFGVGGTGELFF
TRBJ2-1	many	NA	TRBV7-4	TGTGCCAGCACCCTGAGCCGTTCTAGCTCCTACAATGAGCAGTTCTTC	CASTLSRSSSYNEQFF
TRBJ2-3	NA	TRBD2	TRBV4-3	TGCGCCAGCAGCCAAGATTCTACTAGCGGGGAGATAGATACGCAGTATTTT	CASSQDSTSGEIDTQYF
TRBJ2-5	few	TRBD2	TRBV12-3/TRBV12-4	TGTGCCAGCAGTTTGGTAGCGGGGGGCTGGGAGACCCAGTACTTC	CASSLVAGGWETQYF
TRBJ2-3	few	TRBD2	TRBV12-3/TRBV12-4	TGTGCCAGCAGCCCAGGCACTAGCGGGGATACGCAGTATTTT	CASSPGTSGDTQYF
TRBJ2-5	NA	NA	TRBV3-1	TGTGCCAGCAGCCAAGGGTCCAGGGGACAAGAGACCCAGTACTTC	CASSQGSRGQETQYF